These T cell receptor beta chains were read from a single sample in a study of regulatory T cells in long-lasting Graves disease. One entry per CDR3 protein, called by TCRdb with MiXCR from the multiplex PCR reads. The sample lists around 300,000 distinct CDR3 sequences; 20% to 25% were seen once. The specimen comprised peripheral blood mononuclear cells (PBMCs), sampled when the disease was refractory, from a patient treated with antithyroid drugs. The receptors stem from a female donor with Graves disease. The CDR3 runs from the conserved cysteine through the conserved F or W. Each record gives: clone size, V gene, D gene, J gene, CDR3 DNA, CDR3 protein. The D gene is left open where the match is weak. The size entry is marked missing in some rows and otherwise reads once, few, many or a size class.

abundance: many
v_gene: TRBV6-5
d_gene: -
j_gene: TRBJ2-2
CDR3nt: TGTGCCAGCAGTTACCTCGGACCCGCCGGAAGTCATGCCGGGGAGCTGTTTTTT
CDR3aa: CASSYLGPAGSHAGELFF

abundance: many
v_gene: TRBV7-2
d_gene: -
j_gene: TRBJ2-7
CDR3nt: TGTGCCAGCAGGGAGGGGGGCCAGCTCTACGAGCAGTACTTC
CDR3aa: CASREGGQLYEQYF

abundance: few
v_gene: TRBV5-1
d_gene: -
j_gene: TRBJ1-2
CDR3nt: TGCGCCAGCAGTCCGACGGCGTCTGATGGCTACACCTTC
CDR3aa: CASSPTASDGYTF

abundance: -
v_gene: TRBV4-3
d_gene: -
j_gene: TRBJ2-2
CDR3nt: TGCGCCAGCAGCCAAGTGGGGGCGGACGGGGAGCTGTTTTTT
CDR3aa: CASSQVGADGELFF

abundance: -
v_gene: TRBV13
d_gene: -
j_gene: TRBJ1-2
CDR3nt: TGTGCCAGCAGCTTCAGGACAGCCGCTTTCTATGGCTACACCTTC
CDR3aa: CASSFRTAAFYGYTF

abundance: many
v_gene: TRBV7-2
d_gene: TRBD1
j_gene: TRBJ2-7
CDR3nt: TGTGCCAGCAGCTTCCGGGGACAGCCCTACGAGCAGTACTTC
CDR3aa: CASSFRGQPYEQYF

abundance: many
v_gene: TRBV28
d_gene: -
j_gene: TRBJ1-2
CDR3nt: TGTGCCAGCAGCTGGGGAGGCTATGGCTACACCTTC
CDR3aa: CASSWGGYGYTF

abundance: -
v_gene: TRBV7-2
d_gene: -
j_gene: TRBJ2-1
CDR3nt: TGTGCCAGCAGCCGGGACGGCTGGTCCTACAATGAGCAGTTCTTC
CDR3aa: CASSRDGWSYNEQFF

abundance: -
v_gene: TRBV20-1
d_gene: -
j_gene: TRBJ1-1
CDR3nt: TGCAGTGCTAGTCTCACAGGGAAGGGCACTGAAGCTTTCTTT
CDR3aa: CSASLTGKGTEAFF

abundance: many
v_gene: TRBV28
d_gene: -
j_gene: TRBJ1-5
CDR3nt: TGTGCCAGCAGTGCACCGGGACAAACAAATCAGCCCCAGCATTTT
CDR3aa: CASSAPGQTNQPQHF

abundance: many
v_gene: TRBV2
d_gene: TRBD2
j_gene: TRBJ2-7
CDR3nt: TGTGCCAGCAGTATGTCCTTGCCGGGACTAGCTACCTACGAGCAGTACTTC
CDR3aa: CASSMSLPGLATYEQYF

abundance: -
v_gene: TRBV7-9
d_gene: -
j_gene: TRBJ2-7
CDR3nt: TGTGCCAGCAGTCCCCGGGCAGTCGGGGAGCAGTACTTC
CDR3aa: CASSPRAVGEQYF

abundance: many
v_gene: TRBV28
d_gene: TRBD1
j_gene: TRBJ1-1
CDR3nt: TGTGCCAGCGTGGACAGGGGAAAGATTGAAGCTTTCTTT
CDR3aa: CASVDRGKIEAFF

abundance: -
v_gene: TRBV29-1
d_gene: -
j_gene: TRBJ2-1
CDR3nt: TGCAGCGTTGAAGGAGGGTTCGAGAGCTCCTACAATGAGCAGTTCTTC
CDR3aa: CSVEGGFESSYNEQFF

abundance: many
v_gene: TRBV2
d_gene: TRBD2
j_gene: TRBJ2-1
CDR3nt: TGTGCCAGCAGTGGTATAGCGGGAGGCATGCGGTTCTTC
CDR3aa: CASSGIAGGMRFF

abundance: few
v_gene: TRBV6-1
d_gene: -
j_gene: TRBJ1-5
CDR3nt: TGTGCCAGCAGTGAAGGGCGGCAGGGAGGTCAGCCCCAGCATTTT
CDR3aa: CASSEGRQGGQPQHF

abundance: few
v_gene: TRBV12-3/TRBV12-4
d_gene: -
j_gene: TRBJ1-1
CDR3nt: TGTGCCAGCAGCTTTTTATTGACCCCTGAAGCTTTCTTT
CDR3aa: CASSFLLTPEAFF

abundance: many
v_gene: TRBV7-2
d_gene: TRBD2
j_gene: TRBJ2-5
CDR3nt: TGTGCCATCAGGACTAGCGGGAGGGAGACCCAGTACTTC
CDR3aa: CAIRTSGRETQYF

abundance: -
v_gene: TRBV4-3
d_gene: -
j_gene: TRBJ1-4
CDR3nt: TGCGCCAGCAGCCAAGATTTACCGCAGGAGAATGAAAAACTGTTTTTT
CDR3aa: CASSQDLPQENEKLFF

abundance: -
v_gene: TRBV11-2
d_gene: TRBD1
j_gene: TRBJ2-1
CDR3nt: TGTGCCAGCAGGGAGGGGACAGGAGCCTACAATGAGCAGTTCTTC
CDR3aa: CASREGTGAYNEQFF

abundance: -
v_gene: TRBV7-2
d_gene: -
j_gene: TRBJ2-1
CDR3nt: TGTGCCAGCAGCTCCATAGTAAACGAGCAGTTCTTC
CDR3aa: CASSSIVNEQFF

abundance: few
v_gene: TRBV18
d_gene: -
j_gene: TRBJ1-2
CDR3nt: TGTGCCAGCTCACCGGAGGGCGGAGAGATCTACTATGGCTACACCTTC
CDR3aa: CASSPEGGEIYYGYTF

abundance: many
v_gene: TRBV5-6
d_gene: -
j_gene: TRBJ2-5
CDR3nt: TGTGCCAGCAGCTTGGTGGCAGGGGTTGAGACCCAGTACTTC
CDR3aa: CASSLVAGVETQYF

abundance: many
v_gene: TRBV2
d_gene: TRBD1
j_gene: TRBJ1-2
CDR3nt: TGTGCCAGCAGCATGGGACAGGGTATTGGCTACACCTTC
CDR3aa: CASSMGQGIGYTF

abundance: many
v_gene: TRBV6-5
d_gene: -
j_gene: TRBJ2-7
CDR3nt: TGTGCCAGCAGTTACGACTACGAGCAGTACTTC
CDR3aa: CASSYDYEQYF

abundance: -
v_gene: TRBV19
d_gene: TRBD1
j_gene: TRBJ1-2
CDR3nt: TGTGCCAGTAGTGAACCAGGGGGCCTTGTTGGCTACACCTTC
CDR3aa: CASSEPGGLVGYTF

abundance: -
v_gene: TRBV5-8
d_gene: TRBD1
j_gene: TRBJ2-1
CDR3nt: TGTGCCAGCAACCGGGACAGGGGCTACAATGAGCAGTTCTTC
CDR3aa: CASNRDRGYNEQFF

abundance: few
v_gene: TRBV12-3/TRBV12-4
d_gene: -
j_gene: TRBJ1-1
CDR3nt: TGTGCCAGCAGAAAGGACATAGAAGCTTTCTTT
CDR3aa: CASRKDIEAFF

abundance: -
v_gene: TRBV3-1
d_gene: -
j_gene: TRBJ2-4
CDR3nt: TGTGCCAGCAGCCCCTCCTCATCCAGGGGAAATGGCAAAAACATTCAGTACTTC
CDR3aa: CASSPSSSRGNGKNIQYF

abundance: -
v_gene: TRBV7-9
d_gene: -
j_gene: TRBJ2-5
CDR3nt: TGTGCCAGCAGCGAGAACCGGGGACGACTTCAAGAGACCCAGTACTTC
CDR3aa: CASSENRGRLQETQYF

abundance: many
v_gene: TRBV7-2
d_gene: -
j_gene: TRBJ1-5
CDR3nt: TGTGCCAGCAGCAAGGACAGTTGGGTCGGTCAGCCCCAGCATTTT
CDR3aa: CASSKDSWVGQPQHF

abundance: -
v_gene: TRBV19
d_gene: -
j_gene: TRBJ1-5
CDR3nt: TGTGCCAGTAGTACCGACCGTTATAGCAATCAGCCCCAGCATTTT
CDR3aa: CASSTDRYSNQPQHF

abundance: many
v_gene: TRBV7-9
d_gene: -
j_gene: TRBJ2-5
CDR3nt: TGTGCCAGCAGTCCGGTCGGAGGGGAGACCCAGTACTTC
CDR3aa: CASSPVGGETQYF

abundance: -
v_gene: TRBV11-2
d_gene: -
j_gene: TRBJ1-2
CDR3nt: TGTGCCAGCACATCTCACTATGGCTACACCTTC
CDR3aa: CASTSHYGYTF

abundance: few
v_gene: TRBV20-1
d_gene: TRBD2
j_gene: TRBJ2-1
CDR3nt: TGCAGTGCTAGGGCTAGCGGGAGGAAGTATGAGCAGTTCTTC
CDR3aa: CSARASGRKYEQFF

abundance: many
v_gene: TRBV28
d_gene: -
j_gene: TRBJ1-5
CDR3nt: TGTGCCAGCAGTCCCCCCCGTGCGAGCAATCAGCCCCAGCATTTT
CDR3aa: CASSPPRASNQPQHF

abundance: many
v_gene: TRBV27
d_gene: TRBD1
j_gene: TRBJ1-4
CDR3nt: TGTGCCAGCAGTTTTGAGGGGGCAGGTGAAAAACTGTTTTTT
CDR3aa: CASSFEGAGEKLFF

abundance: -
v_gene: TRBV4-3
d_gene: TRBD2
j_gene: TRBJ2-7
CDR3nt: TGCGCCAGCAGCCAGGAAGTAGCGGGAGGAGAGTACGAGCAGTACTTC
CDR3aa: CASSQEVAGGEYEQYF

abundance: many
v_gene: TRBV6-5
d_gene: TRBD2
j_gene: TRBJ2-5
CDR3nt: TGTGCCAGCAGTTACGGTGGGAGGGTAGAGACCCAGTACTTC
CDR3aa: CASSYGGRVETQYF

abundance: few
v_gene: TRBV7-2
d_gene: -
j_gene: TRBJ2-6
CDR3nt: TGTGCCAGCAGCTTCTTGGGTGGGTCTGGGGCCAACGTCCTGACTTTC
CDR3aa: CASSFLGGSGANVLTF

abundance: many
v_gene: TRBV15
d_gene: TRBD2
j_gene: TRBJ2-5
CDR3nt: TGTGCCACCAGCAGAGGTTTAGCGGGAGGGGAGACCCAGTACTTC
CDR3aa: CATSRGLAGGETQYF

abundance: -
v_gene: TRBV6-4
d_gene: TRBD1
j_gene: TRBJ1-2
CDR3nt: TGTGCCAGCAGTGCCCGGACAGGGGGCAACTATGGCTACACCTTC
CDR3aa: CASSARTGGNYGYTF